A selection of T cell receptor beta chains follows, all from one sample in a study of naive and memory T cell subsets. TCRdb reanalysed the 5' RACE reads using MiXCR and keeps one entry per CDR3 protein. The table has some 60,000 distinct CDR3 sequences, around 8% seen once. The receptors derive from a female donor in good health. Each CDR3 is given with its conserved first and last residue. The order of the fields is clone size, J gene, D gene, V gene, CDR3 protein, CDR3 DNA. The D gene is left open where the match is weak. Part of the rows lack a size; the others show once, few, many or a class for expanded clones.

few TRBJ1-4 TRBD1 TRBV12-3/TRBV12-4 CASSMTGGIGEKLFF TGTGCCAGCAGTATGACAGGGGGCATTGGGGAAAAACTGTTTTTT
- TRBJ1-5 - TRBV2 CASSETLGNQPQHF TGTGCCAGCAGCGAAACACTAGGCAATCAGCCCCAGCATTTT
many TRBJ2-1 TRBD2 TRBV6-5 CASRAAGVWIGQFF TGTGCCAGCAGGGCAGCGGGAGTGTGGATCGGGCAGTTCTTC
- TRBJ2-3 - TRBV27 CASSLYQHSTDTQYF TGTGCCAGCAGTTTATACCAGCATAGCACAGATACGCAGTATTTT
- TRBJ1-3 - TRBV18 CASSPDRGIRNTIYF TGTGCCAGCTCACCAGACAGAGGCATAAGGAACACCATATATTTT
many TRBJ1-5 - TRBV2 CARGRTSNQPQHF TGTGCCAGGGGACGGACTAGCAATCAGCCCCAGCATTTT
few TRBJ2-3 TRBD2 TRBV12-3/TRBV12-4 CASAGTRGSDTQYF TGTGCCAGCGCCGGGACTAGGGGGTCAGATACGCAGTATTTT
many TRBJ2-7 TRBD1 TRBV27 CASSLYDAGGGEQYF TGTGCCAGCAGTTTATATGATGCAGGGGGCGGAGAGCAGTACTTC
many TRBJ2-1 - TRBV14 CASSQDVYISGWGYNEQFF TGTGCCAGCAGCCAAGATGTTTACATCTCAGGTTGGGGATACAATGAGCAGTTCTTC
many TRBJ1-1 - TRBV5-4 CASSLEDFIPNTEAFF TGTGCCAGCAGCTTGGAAGACTTCATCCCGAACACTGAAGCTTTCTTT
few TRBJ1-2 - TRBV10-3 CAISGRLRPGTTNYGYTF TGTGCCATCAGTGGGCGTCTCCGGCCAGGGACTACTAACTATGGCTACACCTTC
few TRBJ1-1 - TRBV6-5 CASSATVNTEAFF TGTGCCAGCAGTGCTACAGTGAACACTGAAGCTTTCTTT
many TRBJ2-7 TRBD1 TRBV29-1 CSVGGQGREQYF TGCAGCGTGGGAGGACAGGGCAGGGAGCAGTACTTC
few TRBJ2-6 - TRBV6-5 CASSPRYSGANVLTF TGTGCCAGCTCTCCCCGATATTCTGGGGCCAACGTCCTGACTTTC
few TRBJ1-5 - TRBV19 CASSAGRRGDQPQHF TGTGCCAGTAGCGCTGGCAGAAGGGGGGATCAGCCCCAGCATTTT
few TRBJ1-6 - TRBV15 CATRPVGSYNSPLHF TGTGCCACCAGGCCAGTAGGCTCCTATAATTCACCCCTCCACTTT
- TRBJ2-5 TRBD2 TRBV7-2 CASSSQGTSGETQYF TGTGCCAGCAGCTCCCAGGGGACTAGCGGGGAGACCCAGTACTTC
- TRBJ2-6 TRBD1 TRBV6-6 CASSFTGDGANVLTF TGTGCCAGCAGTTTCACAGGGGATGGGGCCAACGTCCTGACTTTC
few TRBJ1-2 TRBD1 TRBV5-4 CASSFRQGGVGYTF TGTGCCAGCAGCTTTAGACAGGGGGGGGTTGGCTACACCTTC
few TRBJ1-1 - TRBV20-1 CSAPRGGNTEAFF TGCAGTGCTCCGAGGGGCGGTAACACTGAAGCTTTCTTT
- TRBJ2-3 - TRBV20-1 CSAKIALGTDTQYF TGCAGTGCTAAAATAGCGTTGGGCACAGATACGCAGTATTTT
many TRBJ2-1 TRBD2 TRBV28 CASSLISGRAQNEQFF TGTGCCAGCAGTTTAATTAGCGGGAGGGCCCAGAATGAGCAGTTCTTC
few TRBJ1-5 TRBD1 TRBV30 CAWSGQGYQPQHF TGTGCCTGGAGTGGACAGGGCTATCAGCCCCAGCATTTT
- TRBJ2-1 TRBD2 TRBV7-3 CASSRTSGRASEQFF TGTGCCAGCAGCCGGACTAGCGGGAGGGCCAGTGAGCAGTTCTTC
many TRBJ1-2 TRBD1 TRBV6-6 CASSRTGGDYGYTF TGTGCCAGCAGCCGGACAGGGGGCGACTATGGCTACACCTTC
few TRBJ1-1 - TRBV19 CATTDSLNTEAFF TGTGCCACCACGGACAGTCTGAACACTGAAGCTTTCTTT